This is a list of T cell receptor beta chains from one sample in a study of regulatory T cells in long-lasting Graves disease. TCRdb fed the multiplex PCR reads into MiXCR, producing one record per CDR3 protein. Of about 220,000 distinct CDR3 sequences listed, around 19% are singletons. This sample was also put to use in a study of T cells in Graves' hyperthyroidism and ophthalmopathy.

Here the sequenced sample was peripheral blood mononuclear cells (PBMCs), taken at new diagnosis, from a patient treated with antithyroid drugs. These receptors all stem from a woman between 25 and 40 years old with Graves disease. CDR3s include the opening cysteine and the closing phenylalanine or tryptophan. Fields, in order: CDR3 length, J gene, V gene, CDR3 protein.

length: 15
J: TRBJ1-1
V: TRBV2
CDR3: CASSEETYQGAEAFF

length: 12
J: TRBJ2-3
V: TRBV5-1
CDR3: CASSPMGDTQYF

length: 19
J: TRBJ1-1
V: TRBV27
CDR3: CASNYGRQGRGNRNTEAFF

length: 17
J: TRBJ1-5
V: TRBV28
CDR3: CASSPAGTPSYNQPQHF

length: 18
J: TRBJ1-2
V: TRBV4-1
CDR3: CASSQDPRGTGIDYGYTF

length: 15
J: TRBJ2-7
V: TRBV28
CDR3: CASSFGTSGSYEQYF

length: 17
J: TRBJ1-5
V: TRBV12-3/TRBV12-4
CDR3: CASIMEMGTYSNQPQHF

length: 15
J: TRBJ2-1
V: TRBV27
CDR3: CASRGVRDGSYEQFF

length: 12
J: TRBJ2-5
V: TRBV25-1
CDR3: CASRQVQETQYF

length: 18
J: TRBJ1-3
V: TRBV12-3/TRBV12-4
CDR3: CASGLRGVAQGAGNTIYF

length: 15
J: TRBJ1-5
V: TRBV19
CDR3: CASIPRTGTNQPQHF